Following are 20 T cell receptor beta chains from one sample sequenced in a study of shared clonotypes between healthy human individuals. Produced via immunoSEQ multiplex PCR; TCRdb's table is partial and in-frame only. The data contain 550,000 to 800,000 clones, around two thirds of them singletons. Sequenced: memory CD4+ T cells sorted from blood. Subset reported: CD45RA-negative fraction. The receptors were sampled from a woman aged 30 to 39 in good health.

This clone appeared once. As DNA, the CDR3 is TGTGCCACGGGACTAGCGGGAGCACAAGAGACCCAGTACTTC. It yields the protein CATGLAGAQETQYF. V is TRBV25-1 and J is TRBJ2-5, with 14 bases fitting TRBD2. Per germline, CDR1 MGHDK and CDR2 SYGVNS. The CDR3 contains 14 residues. Losses at the gene ends were 10 bases for V and 2 bases for J; bases not matched to a gene: 3.

Of note for this clone: Within the sample, other DNA sequences also encode this same CDR3. This chain connects TRBV28 to TRBJ1-5; possibly TRBD1 for D (5 bases). V was pared by 7 bases and J by 0 bases, with 10 bases between. This CDR3 has 14 amino acids. The V gene's germline CDR1 is MDHEN and CDR2 SYDVKM. CDR3 amino acids: CASTGGYSNQPQHF. The CDR3, as DNA: TGTGCCAGCACCGGGGGGTATAGCAATCAGCCCCAGCATTTT.

The chain joins TRBV7-2 to TRBJ2-2; possible D gene TRBD1, 5 bases. The germline V gene encodes CDR1 SGHTA and CDR2 FQGNSA. The length of the CDR3 is 16 residues. V was cut by 5 bases and J by 5 bases, with 18 bases left in between. The CDR3 DNA reads as TGTGCCAGCAGCACCCGCCGGCAGGGTGGGACCGGGGAGCTGTTTTTT. Translation gives CASSTRRQGGTGELFF. Supplemented by reference TRBV7-2 and TRBJ2-2, the full variable domain reads GAGVSQSPSNKVTEKGKDVELRCDPISGHTALYWYRQSLGQGLEFLIYFQGNSAPDKSGLPSDRFSAERTGGSVSTLTIQRTQQEDSAVYLCASSTRRQGGTGELFFGEGSRLTVL.

The chain recombines TRBV19 with TRBJ1-3; 8 bases are shared with TRBD1. Trimming removed 8 bases from V and 0 bases from J; junction bases left unmatched: 6. Germline values: CDR1 LNHDA, CDR2 SQIVND (reference sequence). This CDR3 region has 15 residues. CDR3 protein: CASSRTGSSGNTIYF. CDR3 bases: TGTGCCAGTTCGCGGACAGGGAGCTCTGGAAACACCATATATTTT.

The chain has TRBV19 and TRBJ1-5; D is unclear. V lost 3 bases, J lost 6 bases, and 9 bases lay in between. Looked up from germline, CDR1 is LNHDA and CDR2 is SQIVND (reference sequence). This CDR3 contains 13 residues. CDR3 amino acids: CASSMRGTQPQHF. In DNA, the CDR3 is TGTGCCAGTAGTATGCGGGGAACTCAGCCCCAGCATTTT.

This rearrangement joins TRBV28 to TRBJ1-1; 7 positions match TRBD1. The CDR3 length is 14 residues. V lost 7 bases to trimming and J lost 1 base; unmatched junction nucleotides: 6. The V gene's germline CDR1 is MDHEN and CDR2 SYDVKM. For the CDR3, the DNA is TGTGCCAGCACCTCAGGGGGGTGGAACACTGAAGCTTTCTTT. Translating gives CASTSGGWNTEAFF.

The rearrangement joins TRBV5-1 to TRBJ2-2; TRBD2 agrees at 11 bases. The CDR3 length is 18 residues. Germline V lookup: CDR1 SGHRS, CDR2 YFSETQ. V shed 0 bases, J shed 2 bases, and the junction held 6 bases outside the gene matches. In nucleotides, the CDR3 is TGCGCCAGCAGCTTGGAAGGCCTAGCGGGAGGAAACACCGGGGAGCTGTTTTTT. This sequence encodes CASSLEGLAGGNTGELFF.

The chain carries TRBV27 and TRBJ1-2; 10 bases fit TRBD1. The CDR3 length is 15 residues. The J segment lost 4 bases and the V segment lost 9 bases, leaving 11 bases of the junction unmatched. Germline CDR1 MNHEY, CDR2 SMNVEV (reference sequence). CDR3 nucleotides: TGTGCCAGTCTACCTGGGGGGACAGGGGTCTATGGCTACACCTTC. Translation: CASLPGGTGVYGYTF.

Concerning this clone: This same CDR3 is encoded by further DNA sequences in the sample. The chain is built from TRBV28 and TRBJ1-5; TRBD1 is a possible D gene (6 bases). From germline, CDR1 is MDHEN and CDR2 SYDVKM. Trimming took 3 bases from V and 4 from J, leaving 13 bases between them. The CDR3 is 15 amino acids. CDR3 coding DNA: TGTGCCAGCAGTTTTTCGGGGGGCCGTAATCAGCCCCAGCATTTT. Translating gives CASSFSGGRNQPQHF.

J is TRBJ2-5 and V is TRBV27; 12 bases map to TRBD2. Germline CDR1 reads MNHEY; CDR2 reads SMNVEV (reference sequence). The CDR3 totals 18 residues. After removal of 5 bases from V and 2 bases from J, the junction contained 12 bases not matched to a gene. The CDR3 nucleotides are TGTGCCAGCAGTCCCCTGCAACTAGCGGGAGGATCTCAAGAGACCCAGTACTTC. It codes for CASSPLQLAGGSQETQYF.

This clone appeared once. Other DNA sequences in this sample translate to the same CDR3. The rearrangement links TRBV7-9 to TRBJ1-2, with a possible D match to TRBD1 (6 bases). Germline values: CDR1 SEHNR, CDR2 FQNEAQ (reference sequence). V lost 1 base to trimming and J lost 7 bases, with 16 bases between them. The CDR3 covers 15 residues. This CDR3 reads CASSLDLGGRGGYTF. CDR3 sequence (DNA): TGTGCCAGCAGCTTAGACCTCGGGGGGCGTGGTGGCTACACCTTC.

The V call is TRBV28, the J call TRBJ1-2; 8 nucleotides match TRBD1. The junction had 8 bases not matched to a gene; V was cut back by 6 bases and J by 8 bases. Germline V lookup: CDR1 MDHEN, CDR2 SYDVKM. This CDR3 has 13 residues. The DNA for the CDR3 is TGTGCCAGCAGACCCGGACAGGGCCACGGCTACACCTTC. Protein product: CASRPGQGHGYTF.

J is TRBJ2-1 and V is TRBV2, with a weak D call TRBD1 (6 bases). This CDR3 has 15 amino acids. Looked up from germline, CDR1 is SNHLY and CDR2 is FYNNEI. Deletions cut 4 bases from V and 1 base from J, with 11 bases between. CDR3: CASSGYTGSYNEQFF. In DNA form, the CDR3 reads TGTGCCAGCAGTGGATACACAGGGTCCTACAATGAGCAGTTCTTC.

The genes are TRBV7-8 and TRBJ1-5, with unresolved D. V shed 1 base and J shed 0 bases, with 7 bases lying between them. The germline gives CDR1 SGHVS, CDR2 FQNEAQ. The CDR3 totals 15 residues. The CDR3 DNA is TGTGCCAGCAGCTTAGGGGCAGCTAGCAATCAGCCCCAGCATTTT. Its translation is CASSLGAASNQPQHF.

This clone was recorded only once. CDR3 in amino acids: CAWRGDSNQPQHF. In nucleotides, the CDR3 is TGTGCCTGGAGGGGGGACAGCAATCAGCCCCAGCATTTT. V usage is TRBV30 and J usage is TRBJ1-5, with D perhaps matching TRBD1 (5 bases). CDR3 length: 13 residues. The germline V gene has CDR1 GTSNPN and CDR2 SVGIG (reference sequence). Trimming removed 3 bases from V and 1 base from J, with 7 bases in between.

The V and J genes are TRBV19 and TRBJ1-5; TRBD1 might be the D (6 bases). Trimming pared 7 bases from V and 5 bases from J, leaving 15 bases between. The CDR3 contains 14 residues. Germline V lookup: CDR1 LNHDA, CDR2 SQIVND (reference sequence). CDR3 nucleotide sequence: TGTGCCAGTATACAGGGATGGGGAGATCAGCCCCAGCATTTT. Protein sequence: CASIQGWGDQPQHF.

The rearrangement uses TRBV5-4 and TRBJ2-5; perhaps TRBD1 as D (5 bases). This CDR3 has 14 amino acids. CDR1 and CDR2 from the germline V gene are SGHNT and YYREEE (reference sequence). Trimming pared 0 bases from V and 5 bases from J, leaving 11 bases between. The CDR3 DNA reads as TGTGCCAGCAGCTTGGCCGACAGTCCGGAGACCCAGTACTTC. It yields the protein CASSLADSPETQYF.

V and J are TRBV9 and TRBJ1-1; 8 bases match TRBD1. CDR3 length: 14 amino acids. The germline CDR1 and CDR2 sequences are SGDLS and YYNGEE. Trimming at V came to 3 bases and at J to 1 base, leaving 2 bases not matched to a gene. The CDR3 bases are TGTGCCAGCAGCGCCGACAGGGGGAACACTGAAGCTTTCTTT. It is translated as CASSADRGNTEAFF.

This sequence joins TRBV25-1 and TRBJ2-3, with D hard to call. Trimming removed 3 bases from V and 2 bases from J, with 9 bases in between. In germline, CDR1 is MGHDK, CDR2 SYGVNS. The CDR3 spans 14 residues. CDR3 bases: TGTGCCAGCAGTGATCGGATTCCCACAGATACGCAGTATTTT. It codes for CASSDRIPTDTQYF.

The genes are TRBV19 and TRBJ2-1; 9 nucleotides line up with TRBD2. The CDR3 runs 14 residues. V lost 6 bases to trimming and J lost 6 bases; unmatched junction nucleotides: 6. Germline V CDR1 and CDR2: LNHDA, SQIVND (reference sequence). CDR3 DNA: TGTGCCAGTAGGTTTCTTAGCGGGGGCAATGAGCAGTTCTTC. Its protein product is CASRFLSGGNEQFF. Full variable domain (remainder filled in from reference TRBV19 and TRBJ2-1): DGGITQSPKYLFRKEGQNVTLSCEQNLNHDAMYWYRQDPGQGLRLIYYSQIVNDFQKGDIAEGYSVSREKKESFPLTVTSAQKNPTAFYLCASRFLSGGNEQFFGPGTRLTVL.